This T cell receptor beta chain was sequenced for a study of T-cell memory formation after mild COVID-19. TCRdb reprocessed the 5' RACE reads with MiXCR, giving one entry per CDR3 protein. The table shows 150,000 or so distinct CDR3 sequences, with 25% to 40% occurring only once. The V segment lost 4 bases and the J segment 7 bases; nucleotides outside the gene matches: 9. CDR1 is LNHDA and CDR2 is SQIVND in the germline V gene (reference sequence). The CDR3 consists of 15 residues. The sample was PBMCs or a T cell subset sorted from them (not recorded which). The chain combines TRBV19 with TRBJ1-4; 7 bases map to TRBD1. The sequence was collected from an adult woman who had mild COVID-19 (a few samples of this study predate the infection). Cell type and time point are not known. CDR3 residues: CASSRNRGGGEKLFF. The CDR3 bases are TGTGCCAGTAGTAGGAACAGGGGCGGAGGTGAAAAACTGTTTTTT.